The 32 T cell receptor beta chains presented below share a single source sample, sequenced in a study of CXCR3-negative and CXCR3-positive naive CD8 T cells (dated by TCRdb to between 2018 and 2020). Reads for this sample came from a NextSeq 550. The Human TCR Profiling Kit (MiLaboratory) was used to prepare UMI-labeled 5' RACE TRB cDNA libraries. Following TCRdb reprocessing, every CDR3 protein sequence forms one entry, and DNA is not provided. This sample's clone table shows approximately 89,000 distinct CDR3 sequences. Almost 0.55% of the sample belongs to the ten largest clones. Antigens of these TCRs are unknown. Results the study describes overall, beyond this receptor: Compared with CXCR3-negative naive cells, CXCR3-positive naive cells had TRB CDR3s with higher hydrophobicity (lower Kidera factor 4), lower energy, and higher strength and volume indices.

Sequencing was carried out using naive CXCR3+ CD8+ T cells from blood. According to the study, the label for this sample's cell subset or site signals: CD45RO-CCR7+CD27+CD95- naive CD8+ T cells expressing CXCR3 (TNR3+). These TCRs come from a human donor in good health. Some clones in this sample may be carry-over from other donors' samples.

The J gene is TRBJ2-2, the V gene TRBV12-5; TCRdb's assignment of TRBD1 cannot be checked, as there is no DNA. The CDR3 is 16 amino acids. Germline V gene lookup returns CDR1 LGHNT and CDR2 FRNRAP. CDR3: CASAFLGGRNTGELFF.

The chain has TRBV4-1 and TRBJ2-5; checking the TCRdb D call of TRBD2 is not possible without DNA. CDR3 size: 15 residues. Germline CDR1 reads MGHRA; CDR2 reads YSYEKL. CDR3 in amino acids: CASSQEPRRVETQYF.

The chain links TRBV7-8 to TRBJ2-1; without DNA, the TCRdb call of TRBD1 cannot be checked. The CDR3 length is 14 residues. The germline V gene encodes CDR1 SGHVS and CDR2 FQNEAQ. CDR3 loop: CASTDRVRIDEQFF.

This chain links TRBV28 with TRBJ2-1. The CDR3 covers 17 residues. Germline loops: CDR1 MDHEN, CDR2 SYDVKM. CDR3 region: CASSSHSGGSSYNEQFF. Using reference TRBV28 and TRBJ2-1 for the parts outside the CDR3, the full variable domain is DVKVTQSSRYLVKRTGEKVFLECVQDMDHENMFWYRQDPGLGLRLIYFSYDVKMKEKGDIPEGYSVSREKKERFSLILESASTNQTSMYLCASSSHSGGSSYNEQFFGPGTRLTVL.

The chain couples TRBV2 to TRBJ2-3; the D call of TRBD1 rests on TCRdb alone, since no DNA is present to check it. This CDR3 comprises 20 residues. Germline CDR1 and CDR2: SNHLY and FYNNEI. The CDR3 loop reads CASSEALSRVGGAWADTQYF.

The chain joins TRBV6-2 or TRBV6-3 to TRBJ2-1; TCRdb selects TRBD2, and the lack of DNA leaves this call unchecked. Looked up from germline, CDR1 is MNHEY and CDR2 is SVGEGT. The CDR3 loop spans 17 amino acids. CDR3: CASSYSVGAPSYNEQFF.

The CDR3 sequence is CASSVGWNTEAFF. V gene TRBV9 combines with J gene TRBJ1-1. The CDR3 is made up of 13 amino acids. The germline CDR1 and CDR2 sequences are SGDLS and YYNGEE.

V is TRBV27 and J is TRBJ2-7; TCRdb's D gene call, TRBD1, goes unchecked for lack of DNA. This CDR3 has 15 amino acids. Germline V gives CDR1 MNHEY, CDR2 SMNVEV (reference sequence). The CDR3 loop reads CASSHRQGGTYEQYF.

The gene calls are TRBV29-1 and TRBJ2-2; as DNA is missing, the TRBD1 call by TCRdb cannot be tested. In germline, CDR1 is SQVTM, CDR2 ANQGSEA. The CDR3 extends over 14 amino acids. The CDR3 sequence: CSAMWGASTGELFF.

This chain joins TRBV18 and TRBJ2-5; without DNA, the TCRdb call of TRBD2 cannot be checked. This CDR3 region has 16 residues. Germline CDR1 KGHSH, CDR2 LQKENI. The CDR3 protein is CASSLGTSGTQETQYF.

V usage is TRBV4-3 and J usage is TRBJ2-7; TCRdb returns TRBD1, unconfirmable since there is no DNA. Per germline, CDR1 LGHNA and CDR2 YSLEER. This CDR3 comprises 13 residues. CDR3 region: CASSQGQDYEQYF.

CDR3 loop: CASVGRAPTDTQYF. The genes are TRBV6-5 and TRBJ2-3; TCRdb names TRBD2, which stays unverified in the absence of DNA. Germline-derived CDR1 and CDR2 are MNHEY and SVGAGI. This CDR3 has 14 residues.

The CDR3 region is CASSQGYRLEDTGELFF. This chain joins TRBV3-1 and TRBJ2-2. Germline lookup yields CDR1 LGHDT and CDR2 YNNKEL (reference sequence). This CDR3 has 17 residues. Based on the CDR3 plus reference TRBV3-1 and TRBJ2-2, the full variable domain is DTAVSQTPKYLVTQMGNDKSIKCEQNLGHDTMYWYKQDSKKFLKIMFSYNNKELIINETVPNRFSPKSPDKAHLNLHINSLELGDSAVYFCASSQGYRLEDTGELFFGEGSRLTVL.

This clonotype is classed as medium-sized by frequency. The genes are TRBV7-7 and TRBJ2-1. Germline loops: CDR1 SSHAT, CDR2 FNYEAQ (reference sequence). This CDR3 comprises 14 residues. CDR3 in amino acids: CASSFGPSYNEQFF.

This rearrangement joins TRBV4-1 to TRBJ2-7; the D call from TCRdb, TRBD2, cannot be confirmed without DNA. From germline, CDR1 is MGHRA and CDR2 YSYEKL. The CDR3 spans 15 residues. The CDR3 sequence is CASSHTGTSGYEQYF.

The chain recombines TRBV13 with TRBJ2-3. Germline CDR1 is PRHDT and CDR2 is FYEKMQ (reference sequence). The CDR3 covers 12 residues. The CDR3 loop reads CASSLNIDTQYF.

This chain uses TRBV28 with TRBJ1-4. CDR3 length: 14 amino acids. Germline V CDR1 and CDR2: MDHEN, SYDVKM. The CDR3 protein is CASGEAGFNEKLFF.

The CDR3 spells CSARSPETYEQYF. The genes are TRBV20-1 and TRBJ2-7; TCRdb designates TRBD1, a call that cannot be tested without DNA. The CDR3 is 13 residues long. The germline V gene has CDR1 DFQATT and CDR2 SNEGSKA (reference sequence).

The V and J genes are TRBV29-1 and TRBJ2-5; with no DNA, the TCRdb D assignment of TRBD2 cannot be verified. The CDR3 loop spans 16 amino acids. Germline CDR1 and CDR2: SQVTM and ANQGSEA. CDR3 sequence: CGVEDQEGLRTETQYF.

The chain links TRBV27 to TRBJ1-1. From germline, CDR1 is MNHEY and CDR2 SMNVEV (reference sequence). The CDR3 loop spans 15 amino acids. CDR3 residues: CASSLVRSLNTEAFF.

CDR3 residues: CASSLRANLYEQYF. This rearrangement joins TRBV28 to TRBJ2-7; the D gene TCRdb calls, TRBD2, cannot be checked with no DNA. The CDR3 has 14 amino acids. The V gene's germline CDR1 is MDHEN and CDR2 SYDVKM.

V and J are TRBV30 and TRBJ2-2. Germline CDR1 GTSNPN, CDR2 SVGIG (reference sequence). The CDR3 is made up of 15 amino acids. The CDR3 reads CAWSVYREITGELFF.

CDR3 in amino acids: CASSERGENTEAFF. The V gene is TRBV6-4, the J gene TRBJ1-1; the TCRdb D gene call, TRBD1, has no DNA to confirm it. This CDR3 is built from 14 residues. The V gene's germline CDR1 is MRHNA and CDR2 SNTAGT.

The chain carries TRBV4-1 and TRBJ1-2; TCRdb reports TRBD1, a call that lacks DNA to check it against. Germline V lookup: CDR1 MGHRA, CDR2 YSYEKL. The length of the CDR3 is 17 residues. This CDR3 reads CASSQEGGGGYIDGYTF.

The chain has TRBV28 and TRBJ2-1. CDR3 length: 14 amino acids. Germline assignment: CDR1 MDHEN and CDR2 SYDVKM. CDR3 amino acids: CATSLGGAYNEQFF.

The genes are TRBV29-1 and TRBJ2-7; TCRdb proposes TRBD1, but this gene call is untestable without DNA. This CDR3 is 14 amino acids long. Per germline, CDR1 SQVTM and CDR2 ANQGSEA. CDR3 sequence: CSASPGQAPYEQYF.

The CDR3 sequence is CASSYGTRETYEQYF. The chain is built from TRBV6-2 or TRBV6-3 and TRBJ2-7; the D call from TCRdb, TRBD2, cannot be confirmed without DNA. Germline loops: CDR1 MNHEY, CDR2 SVGEGT. The CDR3 contains 15 residues.

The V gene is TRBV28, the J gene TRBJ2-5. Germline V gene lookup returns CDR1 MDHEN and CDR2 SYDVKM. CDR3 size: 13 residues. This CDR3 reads CASSFGESRTQYF.

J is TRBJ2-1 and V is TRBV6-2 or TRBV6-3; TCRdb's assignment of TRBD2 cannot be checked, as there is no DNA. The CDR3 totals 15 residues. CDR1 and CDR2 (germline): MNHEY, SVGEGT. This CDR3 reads CASSYNAGGYNEQFF.

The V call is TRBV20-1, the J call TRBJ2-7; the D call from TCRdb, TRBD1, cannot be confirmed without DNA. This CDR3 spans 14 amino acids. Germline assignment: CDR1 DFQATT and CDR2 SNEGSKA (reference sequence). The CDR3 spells CSARSRDTLYEQYF.

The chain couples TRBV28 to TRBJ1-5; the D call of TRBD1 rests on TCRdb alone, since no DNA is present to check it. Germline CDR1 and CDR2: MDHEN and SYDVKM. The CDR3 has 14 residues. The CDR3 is CASSPLGRNQPQHF.

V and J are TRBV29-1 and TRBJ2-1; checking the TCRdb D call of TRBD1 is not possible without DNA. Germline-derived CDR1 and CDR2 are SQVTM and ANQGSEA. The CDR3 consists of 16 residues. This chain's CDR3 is CSVETPGQGRHNEQFF.